This T cell receptor beta chain originates from a study of blood T cell repertoires in COVID-19. Study summary: Spain, Italy and the United States supplied samples that represented acute and convalescent COVID-19.

In terms of age and location, participants ranged from about 18 to 95 years and lived in fewer than 30 US areas. Assay used: immunoSEQ multiplex PCR; TCRdb lists only in-frame clones, some missing. This sample carries about 220,000 clones, just over 85% of them seen once, and the ten largest clones take around 3.5%. The receptor's source is a woman aged 35 to 49 with acute COVID-19. The material sequenced was PBMCs or T cells enriched from blood (not recorded which).

The CDR3 region is CASSTGQGRPGELFF. CDR3 DNA: TGTGCCAGTAGTACGGGACAGGGCAGGCCCGGGGAGCTGTTTTTT. The gene calls are TRBV19 and TRBJ2-2; 9 positions agree with TRBD1. J gave up 6 bases and V 4 bases, and 6 bases lay outside the gene matches. Germline loops: CDR1 LNHDA, CDR2 SQIVND (reference sequence). The CDR3 covers 15 residues.